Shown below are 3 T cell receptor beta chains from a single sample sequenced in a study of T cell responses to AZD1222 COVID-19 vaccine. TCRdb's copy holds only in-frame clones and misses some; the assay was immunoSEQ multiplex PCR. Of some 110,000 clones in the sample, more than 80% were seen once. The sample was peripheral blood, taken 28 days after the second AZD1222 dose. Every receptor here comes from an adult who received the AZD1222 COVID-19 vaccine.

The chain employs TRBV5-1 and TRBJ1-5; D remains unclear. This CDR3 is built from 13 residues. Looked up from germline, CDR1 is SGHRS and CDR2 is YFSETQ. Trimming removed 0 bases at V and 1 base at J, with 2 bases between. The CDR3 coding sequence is TGCGCCAGCAGCTTGGACAGCAATCAGCCCCAGCATTTT. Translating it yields CASSLDSNQPQHF.

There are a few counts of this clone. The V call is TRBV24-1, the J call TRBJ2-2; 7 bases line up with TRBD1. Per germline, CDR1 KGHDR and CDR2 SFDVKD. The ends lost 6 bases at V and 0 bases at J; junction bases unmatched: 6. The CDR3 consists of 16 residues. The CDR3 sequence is CATSPGGGPNTGELFF. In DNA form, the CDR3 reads TGTGCCACCAGTCCAGGGGGTGGACCGAACACCGGGGAGCTGTTTTTT.

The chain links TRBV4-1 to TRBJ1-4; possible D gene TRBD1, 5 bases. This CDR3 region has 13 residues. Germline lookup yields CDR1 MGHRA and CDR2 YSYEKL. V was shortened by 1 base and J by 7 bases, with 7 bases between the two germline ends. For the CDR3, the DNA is TGCGCCAGCAGCCAAGCAGGGAGTGAAAAACTGTTTTTT. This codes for CASSQAGSEKLFF.